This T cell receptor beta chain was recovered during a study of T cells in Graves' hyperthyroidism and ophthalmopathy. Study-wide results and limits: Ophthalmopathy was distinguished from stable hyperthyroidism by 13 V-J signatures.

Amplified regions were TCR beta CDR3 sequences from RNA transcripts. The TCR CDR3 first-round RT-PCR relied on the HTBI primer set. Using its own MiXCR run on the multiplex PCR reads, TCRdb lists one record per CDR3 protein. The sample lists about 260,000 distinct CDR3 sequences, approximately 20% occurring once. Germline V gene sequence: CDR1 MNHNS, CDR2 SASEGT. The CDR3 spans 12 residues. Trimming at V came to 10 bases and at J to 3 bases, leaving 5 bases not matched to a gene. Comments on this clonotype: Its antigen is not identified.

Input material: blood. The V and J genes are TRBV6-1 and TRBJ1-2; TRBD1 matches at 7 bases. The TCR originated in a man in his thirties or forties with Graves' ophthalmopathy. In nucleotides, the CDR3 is TGTGCCACCCAGGGGGGGGACTATGGCTACACCTTC. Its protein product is CATQGGDYGYTF.